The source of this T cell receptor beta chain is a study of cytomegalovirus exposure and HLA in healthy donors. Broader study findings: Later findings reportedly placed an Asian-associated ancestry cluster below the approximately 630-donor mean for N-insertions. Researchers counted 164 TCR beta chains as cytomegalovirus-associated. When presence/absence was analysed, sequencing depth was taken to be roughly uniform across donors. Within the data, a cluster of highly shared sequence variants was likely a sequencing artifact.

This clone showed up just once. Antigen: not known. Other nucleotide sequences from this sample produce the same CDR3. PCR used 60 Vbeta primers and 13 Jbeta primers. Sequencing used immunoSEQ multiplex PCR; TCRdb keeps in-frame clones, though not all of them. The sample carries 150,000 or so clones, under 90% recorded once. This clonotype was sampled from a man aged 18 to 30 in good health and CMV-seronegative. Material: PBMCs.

The CDR3 reads CASSLAGGYTEAFF. For the CDR3, the DNA is TGCGCCAGCAGCTTGGCCGGCGGTTACACTGAAGCTTTCTTT. V gene TRBV5-1 combines with J gene TRBJ1-1; D unclear. Germline-derived CDR1 and CDR2 are SGHRS and YFSETQ. There are 14 residues in the CDR3. Trimming took off 0 bases at V and 3 bases at J, with 9 bases between the two ends.